This T cell receptor (beta chain) came from a study of T cell responses to AZD1222 COVID-19 vaccine. Study outcomes and limitations: Spike-specific TCR breadth rose after two AZD1222 doses, and depth rose as well. The sample set comprised mostly white British donors with more females, and clonal diversity was possibly underestimated.

Notes on this clone: Its antigen remains unidentified.

This table comes from immunoSEQ multiplex PCR, and its TCRdb copy is limited to in-frame clones, with some not included. The sample lists approximately 180,000 clones, roughly nine tenths occurring once. The input for sequencing was peripheral blood, taken on day 0 of AZD1222 vaccination. This receptor was taken from an adult in good health.

DNA of the CDR3: TGTGCCAGCAGTTTTTCCGTCACCAGCTCTGGAAACACCATATATTTT. Protein sequence: CASSFSVTSSGNTIYF. This rearrangement joins TRBV28 to TRBJ1-3, with D unresolved. The CDR3 contains 16 residues. The V gene lost 3 bases and the J gene lost 0 bases, with 12 bases spanning the gap. CDR1 and CDR2 from the germline V gene are MDHEN and SYDVKM.